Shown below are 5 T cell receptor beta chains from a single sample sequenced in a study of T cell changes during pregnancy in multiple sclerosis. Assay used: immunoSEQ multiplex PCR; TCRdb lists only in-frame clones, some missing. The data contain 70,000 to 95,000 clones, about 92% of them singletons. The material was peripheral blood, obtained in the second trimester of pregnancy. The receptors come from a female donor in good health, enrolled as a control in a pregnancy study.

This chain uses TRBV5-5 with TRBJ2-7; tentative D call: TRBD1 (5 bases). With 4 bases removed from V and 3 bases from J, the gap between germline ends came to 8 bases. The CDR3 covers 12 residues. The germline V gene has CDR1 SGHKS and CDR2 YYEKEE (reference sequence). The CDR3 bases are TGTGCCAGCAGCATGACAGTCTACGAGCAGTACTTC. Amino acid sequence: CASSMTVYEQYF.

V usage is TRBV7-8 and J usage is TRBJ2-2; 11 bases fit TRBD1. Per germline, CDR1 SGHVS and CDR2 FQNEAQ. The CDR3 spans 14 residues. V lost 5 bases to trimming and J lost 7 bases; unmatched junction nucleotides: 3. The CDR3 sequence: CASSRDRGYGELFF. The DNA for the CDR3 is TGTGCCAGCAGCCGGGACAGGGGGTACGGGGAGCTGTTTTTT.

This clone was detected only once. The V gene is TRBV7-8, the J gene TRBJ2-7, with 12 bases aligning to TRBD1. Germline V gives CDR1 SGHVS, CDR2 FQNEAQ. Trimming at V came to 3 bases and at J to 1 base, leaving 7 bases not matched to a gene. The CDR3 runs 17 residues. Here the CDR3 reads CASSFLRGQGASYEQYF. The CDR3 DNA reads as TGTGCCAGCAGCTTCTTAAGGGGACAGGGGGCGTCCTACGAGCAGTACTTC.

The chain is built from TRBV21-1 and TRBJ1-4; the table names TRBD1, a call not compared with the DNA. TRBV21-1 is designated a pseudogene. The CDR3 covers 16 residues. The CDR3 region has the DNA TGTGCCAGCAGCAAAGAAGAACAGGGTGGTAATGAAAAACTGTTTTTT. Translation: CASSKEEQGGNEKLFF.

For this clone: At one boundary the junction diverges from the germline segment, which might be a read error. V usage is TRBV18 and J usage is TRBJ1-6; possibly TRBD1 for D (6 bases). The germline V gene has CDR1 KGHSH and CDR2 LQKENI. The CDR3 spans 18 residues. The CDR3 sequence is CASSPMAGEPYYNSPPHF. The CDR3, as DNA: TGTGCCAGCTCACCAATGGCAGGGGAGCCTTACTATAATTCACCCCCCCACTTT.